Sequencing of this TCR beta chain was carried out in a study of blood T cells in healthy people across ages. This clonotype has just a few counts. Through a sample-barcoded 5' primer and a J-beta primer mix, a second PCR was run for roughly 7 to 11 cycles. One entry per CDR3 protein results from TCRdb running MiXCR on the 5' RACE reads. The table includes about 1.5 million distinct CDR3 sequences, under 55% detected once. CDR3 length: 16 residues. CDR1 is DFQATT, CDR2 SNEGSKA, per germline (reference sequence). The material sequenced was blood. The rearrangement joins TRBV20-1 to TRBJ2-3, with TRBD2 matching 10 bases. This sequence was found in a woman aged 18 to 35 in good health. CDR3 amino acids: CTTPRGSGGFTDTQYF. The DNA for the CDR3 is TGCACCACGCCCCGGGGTAGCGGGGGGTTCACAGATACGCAGTATTTT.